Below, one TCR beta chain is given with its context. What this receptor recognizes is not known. No much larger clone exists at a distance of one base, and base qualities are not known. The same CDR3 also results from other DNA sequences found in this sample. These data originate in a study of identifying expanded T cells in peripheral blood (dated by TCRdb to the late 2010s). Study-wide context: Technical replicates were generated by sequencing separate aliquots of the same genomic DNA pool, and four replicates were compared pairwise.

No immune events such as infections were documented for the healthy donors during the collection period. Time-dependent variance in a beta-binomial model of T-cell clone differential abundance was calibrated using healthy-donor blood repertoires as a training cohort. The training cohort included 10 healthy donors, of whom 3 were female and 7 were male. The donors were between roughly 25 and 65 years old, with an average age of about 47 years. Obtained from a commercial supplier, whole blood was collected from each healthy donor at three time points set around 14 days apart. For immunosequencing, genomic DNA was extracted from unsorted whole blood. TCRbeta CDR3 regions were profiled with the immunoSEQ Assay using bias-controlled multiplex PCR amplification of genomic DNA. Regarding the original processing steps: To quantify the absolute abundance of each unique TCRbeta CDR3 region, the sequences were collapsed and filtered. Differential abundance was tested with a binomial (Fisher-equivalent) model and with a beta-binomial model adding time-dependent variance fitted from healthy donors. Clones with fewer than 5 combined templates were removed, and differential abundance was called for clones with a Benjamini-Hochberg FDR below 0.01. The form v = (b*log(k)+a)^2 was used to model beta-binomial variance as a function of total template count across the two samples. The source is immuneACCESS, and TCRdb retained only in-frame sequences with V and J called. Part of the clones is not carried over; for the studies checked, unresolved V genes explain less than half of this, and the remainder is unexplained. V, J and clone size are taken as reported in that table, and D and trimming were inferred from the DNA itself. The sample table records tens of thousands of clones; roughly four fifths of these occur just once. About 18% of the sample belongs to the ten largest clones.

The research as a whole found: Between technical replicates the binomial model flagged roughly 1.1 differentially abundant clones, whereas over about 2 weeks the binomial model flagged about 16.4 and over approximately four weeks approximately 20. For all healthy donors, the variance in clone template counts between roughly 2-week samples rose significantly as total template count increased. The authors expected biological variance in healthy repertoires might increase further over much longer intervals such as months to years. Both the number of clones called differentially abundant and the false-positive rate were significantly reduced by the beta-binomial model across all healthy-donor time intervals.

The receptor was derived from a person between 18 and 75 years old in good health. The sample comprised blood.

The sequence in DNA is TGCGCCAGCAGCTTTAAGGGGGCCGACACCGGGGAGCTGTTTTTT. Its protein reads: CASSFKGADTGELFF. Rearrangement joined TRBV5-1 to TRBJ2-2, and 7 junction bases match TRBD1. The CDR3 has 15 amino acids, counting the end cysteine and phenylalanine. Only the CDR3 DNA stays, 45 bases, in frame from base 1. Ends trimmed: V by 2 bases, J by 3 bases; bases unmatched to a gene: 4. Looking up the germline V gene yields CDR1 SGHRS and CDR2 YFSETQ.